This T cell receptor (beta chain) was profiled in a study of OX40 agonist ivuxolimab in advanced cancers. Study at large: Participants could have had prior anti-PD-1, anti-PD-L1 or anti-CTLA-4 therapy, and around 40% had some. Regarding the study as a whole: At 0.1 to 3.0 mg/kg and by week 6, CD4+ and CD8+ T cells in the blood had expanded clonally. Expanded clones were, on average, more numerous in CD8+ T cells than in CD4+.

Trimming took off 8 bases at V and 5 bases at J, with 10 bases between the two ends. Germline CDR1 reads SNHLY; CDR2 reads FYNNEI. The CDR3 runs to 12 residues. A word on this clone: What it recognizes is unknown.

Assay used: immunoSEQ multiplex PCR; TCRdb lists only in-frame clones, some missing. Of 50,000 to 60,000 clones in the sample, 70% to 80% are singletons; the top ten hold 0.95% to 1.5%. The sample consisted of CD4+ or CD8+ T cells sorted from blood, taken in a trial of the OX40 agonist ivuxolimab. This TCR came from an adult with an advanced solid tumor such as melanoma, head and neck, liver or kidney cancer. This chain links TRBV2 with TRBJ2-1, with D perhaps matching TRBD1 or TRBD2 (5 bases each). CDR3 sequence: CASLGRNNEQFF. In DNA, the CDR3 is TGTGCCAGCCTGGGACGGAACAATGAGCAGTTCTTC.